The subject of this entry is one T cell receptor beta chain. This specimen comes from a study of blood T cell repertoires in COVID-19. On the study more broadly: Samples representing acute and convalescent COVID-19 were sourced from the United States, Italy and Spain. PBMCs, B-cell-depleted T cells, or T cells were the source of the cDNA or gDNA that made up the material.

The CDR3 is made up of 15 amino acids. Trimming stripped 0 bases from V and 3 bases from J, with 9 bases between. From germline, CDR1 is SGHRS and CDR2 YFSETQ. Authors' analysis steps: Amplification with reference gene primers provided the estimates of nucleated cell counts. Using immunoSEQ multiplex PCR, the repertoire was profiled, and TCRdb retains in-frame clones only, with some absent. That table furnishes V, J and clone size, whereas the DNA furnished D and trimming. The data contain about 160,000 clones, around 82% of them singletons. The TCR originated in a woman aged 80 or older with active or convalescent COVID-19. V usage is TRBV5-1 and J usage is TRBJ2-2; D remains unclear. What was sequenced was peripheral blood. This CDR3 reads CASSLGAADTGELFF. DNA of the CDR3: TGCGCCAGCAGCTTGGGCGCCGCGGACACCGGGGAGCTGTTTTTT.